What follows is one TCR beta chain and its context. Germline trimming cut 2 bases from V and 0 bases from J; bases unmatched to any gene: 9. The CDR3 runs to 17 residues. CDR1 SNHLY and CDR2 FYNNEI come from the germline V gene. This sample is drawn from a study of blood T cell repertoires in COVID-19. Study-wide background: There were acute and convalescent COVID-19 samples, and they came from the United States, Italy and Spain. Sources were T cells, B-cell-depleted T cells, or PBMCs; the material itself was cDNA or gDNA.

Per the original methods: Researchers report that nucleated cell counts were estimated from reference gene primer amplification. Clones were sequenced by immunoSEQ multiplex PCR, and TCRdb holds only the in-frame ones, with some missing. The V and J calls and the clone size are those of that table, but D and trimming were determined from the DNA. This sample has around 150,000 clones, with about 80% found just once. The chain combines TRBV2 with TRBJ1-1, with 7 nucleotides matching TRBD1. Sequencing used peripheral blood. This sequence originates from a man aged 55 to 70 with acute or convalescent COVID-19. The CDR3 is CASSERSRGRMNTEAFF. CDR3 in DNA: TGTGCCAGCAGTGAACGCTCAAGGGGGCGGATGAACACTGAAGCTTTCTTT.